This T cell receptor (beta chain) was recorded in a study of blood T cell repertoires in COVID-19. The method was immunoSEQ multiplex PCR; TCRdb's version includes in-frame clones alone and lacks a portion of them. The sample lists 150,000 or so clones; around 80% were seen once. The CDR3 loop spans 15 amino acids. Trimming cost V 4 bases and J 8 bases, with 18 bases left between them. Germline V lookup: CDR1 SGHRS, CDR2 YFSETQ. This chain joins TRBV5-1 and TRBJ1-4; tentative D call: TRBD1 (5 bases). The sequence came from a man between 45 and 60 years old who had recovered from COVID-19. Sequencing used PBMCs or T cells enriched from blood (not recorded which). The CDR3 nucleotides read TGCGCCAGCAGCCTTCGGGCAGGGTACGAGGAAAAACTGTTTTTT. Its translation is CASSLRAGYEEKLFF.